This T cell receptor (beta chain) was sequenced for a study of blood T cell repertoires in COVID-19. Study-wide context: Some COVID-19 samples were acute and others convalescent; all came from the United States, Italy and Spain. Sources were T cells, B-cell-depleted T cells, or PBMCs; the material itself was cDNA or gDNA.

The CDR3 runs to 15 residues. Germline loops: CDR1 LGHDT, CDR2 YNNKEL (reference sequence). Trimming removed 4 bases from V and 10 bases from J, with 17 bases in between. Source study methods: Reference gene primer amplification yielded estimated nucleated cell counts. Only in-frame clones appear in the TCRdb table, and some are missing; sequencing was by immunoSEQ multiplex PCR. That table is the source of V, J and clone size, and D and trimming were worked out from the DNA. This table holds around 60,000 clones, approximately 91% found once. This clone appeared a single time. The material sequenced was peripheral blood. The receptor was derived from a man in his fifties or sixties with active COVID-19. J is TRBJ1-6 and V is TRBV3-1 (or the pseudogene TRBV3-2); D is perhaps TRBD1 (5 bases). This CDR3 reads CASSPLRQGVSPLHF. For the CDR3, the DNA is TGTGCCAGCAGCCCATTACGTCAAGGGGTATCACCCCTCCACTTT.